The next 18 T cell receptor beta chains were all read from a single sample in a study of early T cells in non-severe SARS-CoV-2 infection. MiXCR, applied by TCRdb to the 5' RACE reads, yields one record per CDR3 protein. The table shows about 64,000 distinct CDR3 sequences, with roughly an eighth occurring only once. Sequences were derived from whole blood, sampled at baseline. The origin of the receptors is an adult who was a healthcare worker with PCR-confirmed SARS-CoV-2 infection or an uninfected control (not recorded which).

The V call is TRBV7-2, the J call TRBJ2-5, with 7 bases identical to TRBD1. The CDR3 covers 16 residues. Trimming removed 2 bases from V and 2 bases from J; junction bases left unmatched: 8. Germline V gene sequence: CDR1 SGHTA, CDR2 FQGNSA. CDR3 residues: CASSLLLGTVQETQYF. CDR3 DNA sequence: TGTGCCAGCAGCTTACTTCTCGGGACAGTTCAAGAGACCCAGTACTTC.

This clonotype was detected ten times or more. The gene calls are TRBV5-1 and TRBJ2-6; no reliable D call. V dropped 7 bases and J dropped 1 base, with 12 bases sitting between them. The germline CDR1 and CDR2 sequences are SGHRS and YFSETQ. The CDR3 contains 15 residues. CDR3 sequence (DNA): TGCGCCAGCTCTCTCCAGGTATCTGGGGCCAACGTCCTGACTTTC. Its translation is CASSLQVSGANVLTF. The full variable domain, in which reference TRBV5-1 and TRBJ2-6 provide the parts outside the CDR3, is KAGVTQTPRYLIKTRGQQVTLSCSPISGHRSVSWYQQTPGQGLQFLFEYFSETQRNKGNFPGRFSGRQFSNSRSEMNVSTLELGDSALYLCASSLQVSGANVLTFGAGSRLTVL.

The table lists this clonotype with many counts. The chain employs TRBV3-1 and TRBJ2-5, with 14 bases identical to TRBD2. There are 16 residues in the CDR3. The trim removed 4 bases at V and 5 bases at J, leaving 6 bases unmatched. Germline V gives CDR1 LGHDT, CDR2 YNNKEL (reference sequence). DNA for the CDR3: TGTGCCAGCAGCCGCAGACTAGCGGGAGGGTTGGAGACCCAGTACTTC. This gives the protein CASSRRLAGGLETQYF.

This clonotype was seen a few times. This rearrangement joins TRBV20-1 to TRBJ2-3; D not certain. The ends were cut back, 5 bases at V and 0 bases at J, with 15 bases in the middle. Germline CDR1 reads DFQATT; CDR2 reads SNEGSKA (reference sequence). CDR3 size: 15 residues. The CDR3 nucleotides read TGCAGTGCTCATAAAGACTTGTCTAGCACAGATACGCAGTATTTT. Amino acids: CSAHKDLSSTDTQYF.

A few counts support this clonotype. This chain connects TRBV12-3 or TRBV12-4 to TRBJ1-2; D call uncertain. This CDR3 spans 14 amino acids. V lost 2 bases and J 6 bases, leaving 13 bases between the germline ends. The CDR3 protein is CASSLNRWVHGYTF. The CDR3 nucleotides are TGTGCCAGCAGTTTAAATAGATGGGTGCATGGCTACACCTTC.

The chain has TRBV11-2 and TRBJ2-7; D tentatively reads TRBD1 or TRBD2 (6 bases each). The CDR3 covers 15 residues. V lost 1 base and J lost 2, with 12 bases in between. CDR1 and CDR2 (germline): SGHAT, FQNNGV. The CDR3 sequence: CASSLVSGGPYEQYF. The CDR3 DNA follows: TGTGCCAGCAGCTTAGTCTCCGGGGGCCCCTACGAGCAGTACTTC.

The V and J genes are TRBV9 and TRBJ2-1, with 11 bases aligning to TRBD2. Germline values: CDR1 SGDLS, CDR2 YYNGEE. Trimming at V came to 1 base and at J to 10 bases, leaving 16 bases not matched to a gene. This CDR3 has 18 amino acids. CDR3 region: CASSVFSGLAGPLKEQFF. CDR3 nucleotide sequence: TGTGCCAGCAGCGTATTTTCCGGACTAGCGGGCCCCCTTAAGGAGCAGTTCTTC.

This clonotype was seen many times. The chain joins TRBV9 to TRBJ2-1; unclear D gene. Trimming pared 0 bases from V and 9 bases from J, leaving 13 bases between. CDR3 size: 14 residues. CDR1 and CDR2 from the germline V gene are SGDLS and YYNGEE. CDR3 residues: CASSVGGLGSEQFF. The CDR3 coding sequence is TGTGCCAGCAGCGTAGGTGGGCTAGGCAGTGAGCAGTTCTTC.

DNA of the CDR3: TGTGCCAGCAGACTAGCGGGCCCCACAGATACGCAGTATTTT. Translated, it gives CASRLAGPTDTQYF. This chain connects TRBV6-5 to TRBJ2-3, with 9 bases identical to TRBD2. CDR3 length equals 14 residues. Germline CDR1 MNHEY, CDR2 SVGAGI. V lost 6 bases, J lost 2 bases, and 3 bases stayed unmatched.

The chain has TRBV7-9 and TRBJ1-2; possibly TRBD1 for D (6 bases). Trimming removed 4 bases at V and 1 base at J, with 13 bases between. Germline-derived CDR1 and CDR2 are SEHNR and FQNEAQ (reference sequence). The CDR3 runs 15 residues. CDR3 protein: CASSSDSDSNYGYTF. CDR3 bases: TGTGCCAGCAGCTCGGACTCGGACAGTAACTATGGCTACACCTTC.

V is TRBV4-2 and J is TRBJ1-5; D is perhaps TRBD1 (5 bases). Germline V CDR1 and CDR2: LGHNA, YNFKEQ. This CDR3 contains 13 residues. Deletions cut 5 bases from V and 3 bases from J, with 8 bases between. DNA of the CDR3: TGTGCCAGCAGCACAGGTTCCAATCAGCCCCAGCATTTT. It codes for CASSTGSNQPQHF.

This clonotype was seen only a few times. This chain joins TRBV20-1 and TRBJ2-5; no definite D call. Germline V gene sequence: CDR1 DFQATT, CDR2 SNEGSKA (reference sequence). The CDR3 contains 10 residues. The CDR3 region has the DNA TGCAGCGCATACCAAGAGACCCAGTACTTC. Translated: CSAYQETQYF.

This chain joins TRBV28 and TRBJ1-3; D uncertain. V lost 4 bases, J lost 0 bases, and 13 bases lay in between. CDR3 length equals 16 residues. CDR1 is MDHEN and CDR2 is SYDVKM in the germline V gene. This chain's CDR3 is CASSSGGQSSGNTIYF. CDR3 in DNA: TGTGCCAGCAGTTCCGGAGGGCAGAGCTCTGGAAACACCATATATTTT.

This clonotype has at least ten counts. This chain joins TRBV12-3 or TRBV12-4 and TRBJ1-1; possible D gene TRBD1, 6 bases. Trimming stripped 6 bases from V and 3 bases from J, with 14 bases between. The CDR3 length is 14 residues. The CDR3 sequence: CASSTGNSYTEAFF. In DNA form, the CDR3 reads TGTGCCAGCAGCACAGGGAATTCTTACACTGAAGCTTTCTTT.

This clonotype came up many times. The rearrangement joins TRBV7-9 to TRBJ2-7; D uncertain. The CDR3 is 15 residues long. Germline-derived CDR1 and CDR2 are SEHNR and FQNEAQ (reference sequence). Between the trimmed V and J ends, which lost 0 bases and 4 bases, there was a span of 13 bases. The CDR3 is CASSLALPRSYEQYF. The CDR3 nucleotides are TGTGCCAGCAGCTTAGCACTACCCAGGAGTTACGAGCAGTACTTC.

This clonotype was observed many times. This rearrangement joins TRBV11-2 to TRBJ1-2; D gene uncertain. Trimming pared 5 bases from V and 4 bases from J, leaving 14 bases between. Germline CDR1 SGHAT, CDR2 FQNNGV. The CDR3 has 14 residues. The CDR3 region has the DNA TGTGCCAGCAGCGAAAGTGCCATGAGCTATGGCTACACCTTC. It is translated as CASSESAMSYGYTF.

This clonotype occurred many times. As DNA, the CDR3 is TGTGCCAGCAGCCAAATCATGGGCTCCTACGAGCAGTACTTC. The encoded protein is CASSQIMGSYEQYF. The chain is built from TRBV14 and TRBJ2-7; D is unclear. V was clipped by 2 bases and J by 0 bases, with 8 bases between them. This CDR3 region has 14 residues. The germline V gene encodes CDR1 SGHDN and CDR2 FVKESK. The full variable domain, with the rest looked up from reference TRBV14 and TRBJ2-7, is EAGVTQFPSHSVIEKGQTVTLRCDPISGHDNLYWYRRVMGKEIKFLLHFVKESKQDESGMPNNRFLAERTGGTYSTLKVQPAELEDSGVYFCASSQIMGSYEQYFGPGTRLTVT.

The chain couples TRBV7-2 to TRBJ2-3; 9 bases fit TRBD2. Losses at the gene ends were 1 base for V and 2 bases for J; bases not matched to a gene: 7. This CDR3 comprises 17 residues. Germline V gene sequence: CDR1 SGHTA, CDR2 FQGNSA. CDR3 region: CASSLVSAGGLTDTQYF. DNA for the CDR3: TGTGCCAGCAGCTTAGTCTCAGCGGGGGGACTCACAGATACGCAGTATTTT. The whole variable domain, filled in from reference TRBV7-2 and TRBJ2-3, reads GAGVSQSPSNKVTEKGKDVELRCDPISGHTALYWYRQSLGQGLEFLIYFQGNSAPDKSGLPSDRFSAERTGGSVSTLTIQRTQQEDSAVYLCASSLVSAGGLTDTQYFGPGTRLTVL.